This is a list of T cell receptor beta chains from one sample in a study of blood T cell repertoires in COVID-19. Clones were sequenced by immunoSEQ multiplex PCR, and TCRdb holds only the in-frame ones, with some missing. Altogether 200,000 to 300,000 clones are present, 80% to 90% being singletons, with the ten largest covering approximately 2.2%. The sample comprised peripheral blood. Receptors originate from a woman between 45 and 65 years old with acute or convalescent COVID-19. Each CDR3 is given with its conserved first and last residue. The order of the fields is J gene, V gene, D gene, CDR3 length, clone size, CDR3 protein, CDR3 DNA. D genes are given only for firm matches. The size of a clone is reported for some rows only, either as once, few or many, or as a class for expanded clones.

j_call: TRBJ2-1
v_call: TRBV18
d_call: NA
cdr3_length: 14
clone_size: NA
cdr3_aa: CASSRDSGRNEQFF
cdr3_nt: TGTGCCAGCTCTCGGGACTCCGGCAGGAATGAGCAGTTCTTC

j_call: TRBJ1-5
v_call: TRBV19
d_call: NA
cdr3_length: 13
clone_size: NA
cdr3_aa: CASREQLNQPQHF
cdr3_nt: TGTGCCAGTAGAGAACAGCTTAATCAGCCCCAGCATTTT

j_call: TRBJ1-1
v_call: TRBV5-4
d_call: TRBD1
cdr3_length: 17
clone_size: NA
cdr3_aa: CASSPGTGLSSNTEAFF
cdr3_nt: TGTGCCAGCAGCCCCGGGACAGGACTTTCCTCGAACACTGAAGCTTTCTTT

j_call: TRBJ2-5
v_call: TRBV19
d_call: NA
cdr3_length: 13
clone_size: NA
cdr3_aa: CASSQVGLETQYF
cdr3_nt: TGTGCCAGTAGTCAGGTGGGTCTCGAGACCCAGTACTTC

j_call: TRBJ2-1
v_call: TRBV2
d_call: TRBD2
cdr3_length: 12
clone_size: NA
cdr3_aa: CASRYTGTSVFF
cdr3_nt: TGTGCCAGCAGATACACGGGGACTAGCGTGTTCTTC

j_call: TRBJ1-6
v_call: TRBV6-6
d_call: NA
cdr3_length: 13
clone_size: NA
cdr3_aa: CARYYRAGSPLHF
cdr3_nt: TGTGCCAGATACTACAGGGCCGGTTCACCCCTCCACTTT

j_call: TRBJ1-5
v_call: TRBV5-1
d_call: TRBD1
cdr3_length: 15
clone_size: once
cdr3_aa: CASSLGTGGGQPQHF
cdr3_nt: TGCGCCAGCAGCCTCGGGACAGGGGGAGGCCAGCCCCAGCATTTT

j_call: TRBJ2-5
v_call: TRBV4-1
d_call: TRBD2
cdr3_length: 18
clone_size: NA
cdr3_aa: CASSQDWIAGGPWETQYF
cdr3_nt: TGCGCCAGCAGCCAAGACTGGATAGCGGGAGGGCCGTGGGAGACCCAGTACTTC

j_call: TRBJ1-2
v_call: TRBV5-1
d_call: NA
cdr3_length: 14
clone_size: once
cdr3_aa: CASSLGGANYGYTF
cdr3_nt: TGCGCCAGCAGCTTGGGGGGAGCTAACTATGGCTACACCTTC

j_call: TRBJ1-3
v_call: TRBV30
d_call: TRBD1
cdr3_length: 16
clone_size: NA
cdr3_aa: CAWSVPTGGRGNTIYF
cdr3_nt: TGTGCCTGGAGTGTCCCAACAGGGGGCCGAGGAAACACCATATATTTT

j_call: TRBJ1-2
v_call: TRBV6-5
d_call: NA
cdr3_length: 14
clone_size: NA
cdr3_aa: CASSYQGVHRDYTF
cdr3_nt: TGTGCCAGCAGTTATCAAGGGGTACATCGTGACTACACCTTC

j_call: TRBJ2-1
v_call: TRBV28
d_call: TRBD2
cdr3_length: 15
clone_size: NA
cdr3_aa: CASRGVSVPLKEQFF
cdr3_nt: TGTGCCAGTCGGGGGGTATCGGTCCCCTTGAAGGAGCAGTTCTTC

j_call: TRBJ1-1
v_call: TRBV5-8
d_call: TRBD1
cdr3_length: 14
clone_size: once
cdr3_aa: CASRRDRINTEAFF
cdr3_nt: TGTGCCAGCAGGCGGGACAGAATAAACACTGAAGCTTTCTTT

j_call: TRBJ2-7
v_call: TRBV7-6
d_call: NA
cdr3_length: 12
clone_size: NA
cdr3_aa: CASTLDGWQQYF
cdr3_nt: TGTGCCAGCACCCTAGACGGGTGGCAGCAGTACTTC

j_call: TRBJ2-7
v_call: TRBV28
d_call: NA
cdr3_length: 15
clone_size: NA
cdr3_aa: CASSQGREIAYEQYF
cdr3_nt: TGTGCCAGCAGTCAGGGGCGGGAGATCGCCTACGAGCAGTACTTC

j_call: TRBJ1-3
v_call: TRBV28
d_call: TRBD1
cdr3_length: 16
clone_size: NA
cdr3_aa: CASSSPHRGAGNTIYF
cdr3_nt: TGTGCCAGCAGTTCCCCTCACAGGGGAGCCGGAAACACCATATATTTT

j_call: TRBJ2-1
v_call: TRBV28
d_call: NA
cdr3_length: 16
clone_size: NA
cdr3_aa: CASSPLGETSSNEQFF
cdr3_nt: TGTGCCAGCAGCCCTTTAGGGGAGACTAGTTCCAATGAGCAGTTCTTC

j_call: TRBJ2-2
v_call: TRBV11-2
d_call: TRBD1
cdr3_length: 17
clone_size: once
cdr3_aa: CASSLGTWDRTSGELFF
cdr3_nt: TGTGCCAGCAGCTTAGGCACCTGGGACAGGACCTCCGGGGAGCTGTTTTTT

j_call: TRBJ1-2
v_call: TRBV28
d_call: NA
cdr3_length: 12
clone_size: NA
cdr3_aa: CASSPPGYGYTF
cdr3_nt: TGTGCCAGCAGTCCCCCGGGCTATGGCTACACCTTC

j_call: TRBJ2-1
v_call: TRBV25-1
d_call: TRBD1
cdr3_length: 15
clone_size: NA
cdr3_aa: CASSPLDREFDEQFF
cdr3_nt: TGTGCCAGCAGCCCCTTAGACAGGGAGTTTGATGAGCAGTTCTTC

j_call: TRBJ2-1
v_call: TRBV9
d_call: NA
cdr3_length: 15
clone_size: few
cdr3_aa: CASSVDGGTYNEQFF
cdr3_nt: TGTGCCAGCAGCGTAGACGGGGGTACCTACAATGAGCAGTTCTTC

j_call: TRBJ2-7
v_call: TRBV6-1
d_call: NA
cdr3_length: 14
clone_size: few
cdr3_aa: CASSDGGQGVEQYF
cdr3_nt: TGTGCCAGCAGTGACGGTGGCCAGGGCGTCGAGCAGTACTTC

j_call: TRBJ2-1
v_call: TRBV28
d_call: TRBD2
cdr3_length: 15
clone_size: many
cdr3_aa: CASSSSGSGYNEQFF
cdr3_nt: TGTGCCAGCAGTTCTAGCGGGAGCGGCTACAATGAGCAGTTCTTC

j_call: TRBJ2-5
v_call: TRBV11-2
d_call: NA
cdr3_length: 13
clone_size: NA
cdr3_aa: CASSLDSQETQYF
cdr3_nt: TGTGCCAGCAGCTTGGACAGCCAAGAGACCCAGTACTTC

j_call: TRBJ1-2
v_call: TRBV6-5
d_call: TRBD1
cdr3_length: 16
clone_size: NA
cdr3_aa: CASSYSPRQGGYGYTF
cdr3_nt: TGTGCCAGCAGTTACTCCCCGAGGCAGGGGGGCTATGGCTACACCTTC

j_call: TRBJ1-2
v_call: TRBV21-1
d_call: NA
cdr3_length: 15
clone_size: NA
cdr3_aa: CASSKRDRVNYGYTF
cdr3_nt: TGTGCCAGCAGCAAACGGGACAGGGTCAACTATGGCTACACCTTC

j_call: TRBJ2-3
v_call: TRBV7-2
d_call: TRBD2
cdr3_length: 13
clone_size: NA
cdr3_aa: CASSYGGGDTQYF
cdr3_nt: TGTGCCAGCAGCTACGGGGGGGGAGATACGCAGTATTTT

j_call: TRBJ1-1
v_call: TRBV9
d_call: TRBD1
cdr3_length: 15
clone_size: once
cdr3_aa: CASSEGTGLVTEAFF
cdr3_nt: TGTGCCAGCAGCGAGGGGACAGGGTTGGTCACTGAAGCTTTCTTT

j_call: TRBJ2-1
v_call: TRBV30
d_call: TRBD2
cdr3_length: 14
clone_size: NA
cdr3_aa: CAWSKLAGIDEQFF
cdr3_nt: TGTGCCTGGAGTAAACTAGCGGGAATCGATGAGCAGTTCTTC

j_call: TRBJ1-2
v_call: TRBV18
d_call: TRBD1
cdr3_length: 15
clone_size: NA
cdr3_aa: CASSPTGTGEYGYTF
cdr3_nt: TGTGCCAGCTCACCAACCGGGACAGGGGAATACGGCTACACCTTC

j_call: TRBJ1-1
v_call: TRBV11-3
d_call: TRBD1
cdr3_length: 14
clone_size: NA
cdr3_aa: CASSSGGADTEAFF
cdr3_nt: TGTGCCAGCAGCTCAGGGGGCGCCGACACTGAAGCTTTCTTT

j_call: TRBJ2-7
v_call: TRBV11-3
d_call: NA
cdr3_length: 13
clone_size: NA
cdr3_aa: CASSLSLHFEQYF
cdr3_nt: TGTGCCAGCAGCTTAAGTCTCCACTTTGAGCAGTACTTC

j_call: TRBJ2-2
v_call: TRBV6-5
d_call: NA
cdr3_length: 12
clone_size: NA
cdr3_aa: CASSTGAGELFF
cdr3_nt: TGTGCCAGCAGTACGGGGGCCGGGGAGCTGTTTTTT

j_call: TRBJ2-2
v_call: TRBV24-1
d_call: TRBD1
cdr3_length: 17
clone_size: few
cdr3_aa: CATSDTGEIANTGELFF
cdr3_nt: TGTGCCACCAGTGACACAGGGGAGATCGCGAACACCGGGGAGCTGTTTTTT

j_call: TRBJ2-1
v_call: TRBV4-1
d_call: TRBD2
cdr3_length: 16
clone_size: NA
cdr3_aa: CASSALRLAGVDEQFF
cdr3_nt: TGCGCCAGCAGCGCCTTGAGGCTAGCGGGAGTGGATGAGCAGTTCTTC

j_call: TRBJ2-1
v_call: TRBV28
d_call: NA
cdr3_length: 14
clone_size: once
cdr3_aa: CASTRAGAYNEQFF
cdr3_nt: TGTGCCAGCACTCGGGCGGGTGCCTACAATGAGCAGTTCTTC

j_call: TRBJ2-1
v_call: TRBV7-9
d_call: TRBD2
cdr3_length: 15
clone_size: NA
cdr3_aa: CASSFLAGANNEQFF
cdr3_nt: TGTGCCAGCAGCTTCCTAGCGGGTGCTAACAATGAGCAGTTCTTC

j_call: TRBJ2-7
v_call: TRBV14
d_call: NA
cdr3_length: 12
clone_size: NA
cdr3_aa: CASSRILYEQYF
cdr3_nt: TGTGCCAGCAGCCGTATCCTCTACGAGCAGTACTTC

j_call: TRBJ2-1
v_call: TRBV7-3
d_call: TRBD1
cdr3_length: 18
clone_size: NA
cdr3_aa: CASSLNPAGTGINNEQFF
cdr3_nt: TGTGCCAGCAGCCTAAACCCCGCCGGGACAGGGATCAACAATGAGCAGTTCTTC

j_call: TRBJ2-5
v_call: TRBV25-1
d_call: NA
cdr3_length: 14
clone_size: NA
cdr3_aa: CASSEGGPQETQYF
cdr3_nt: TGTGCCAGCAGTGAAGGAGGCCCTCAAGAGACCCAGTACTTC

j_call: TRBJ2-3
v_call: TRBV19
d_call: TRBD2
cdr3_length: 17
clone_size: NA
cdr3_aa: CASSTPRLAASTDTQYF
cdr3_nt: TGTGCCAGTAGTACACCCCGGCTAGCGGCTAGCACAGATACGCAGTATTTT

j_call: TRBJ2-5
v_call: TRBV7-6
d_call: TRBD2
cdr3_length: 17
clone_size: NA
cdr3_aa: CASSLRSGRTIPETQYF
cdr3_nt: TGTGCCAGCAGCTTAAGGAGCGGGAGGACCATTCCGGAGACCCAGTACTTC

j_call: TRBJ2-5
v_call: TRBV6-2/TRBV6-3
d_call: NA
cdr3_length: 14
clone_size: few
cdr3_aa: CASSYWAVQETQYF
cdr3_nt: TGTGCCAGCAGTTACTGGGCAGTCCAAGAGACCCAGTACTTC

j_call: TRBJ2-5
v_call: TRBV5-1
d_call: TRBD1
cdr3_length: 15
clone_size: NA
cdr3_aa: CASSIKQGAGETQYF
cdr3_nt: TGCGCCAGCAGCATTAAACAGGGGGCAGGGGAGACCCAGTACTTC

j_call: TRBJ1-5
v_call: TRBV10-3
d_call: NA
cdr3_length: 12
clone_size: once
cdr3_aa: CAITSGDQPQHF
cdr3_nt: TGTGCCATCACGAGCGGGGATCAGCCCCAGCATTTT

j_call: TRBJ2-5
v_call: TRBV5-4
d_call: NA
cdr3_length: 14
clone_size: NA
cdr3_aa: CASSSPGGKETQYF
cdr3_nt: TGTGCCAGCAGCTCCCCCGGCGGTAAAGAGACCCAGTACTTC

j_call: TRBJ1-4
v_call: TRBV27
d_call: NA
cdr3_length: 17
clone_size: NA
cdr3_aa: CASSLGYGAATNEKLFF
cdr3_nt: TGTGCCAGCAGTTTAGGTTATGGGGCCGCAACTAATGAAAAACTGTTTTTT

j_call: TRBJ2-7
v_call: TRBV24-1
d_call: NA
cdr3_length: 15
clone_size: NA
cdr3_aa: CATSEPGSAKDEQYF
cdr3_nt: TGTGCCACCAGTGAGCCAGGTTCGGCTAAGGACGAGCAGTACTTC

j_call: TRBJ2-5
v_call: TRBV6-5
d_call: TRBD1
cdr3_length: 15
clone_size: NA
cdr3_aa: CASSADRVSLETQYF
cdr3_nt: TGTGCCAGCAGCGCGGACAGGGTCTCTCTTGAGACCCAGTACTTC

j_call: TRBJ2-1
v_call: TRBV9
d_call: TRBD2
cdr3_length: 17
clone_size: NA
cdr3_aa: CASSSRLAGLSYNEQFF
cdr3_nt: TGTGCCAGCAGCTCCCGACTAGCGGGCCTCTCCTACAATGAGCAGTTCTTC

j_call: TRBJ2-6
v_call: TRBV27
d_call: TRBD1
cdr3_length: 17
clone_size: NA
cdr3_aa: CASSKGTGASGANVLTF
cdr3_nt: TGTGCCAGCAGTAAAGGGACAGGTGCCTCTGGGGCCAACGTCCTGACTTTC

j_call: TRBJ2-1
v_call: TRBV10-3
d_call: TRBD1
cdr3_length: 16
clone_size: few
cdr3_aa: CAIRSTGTGDVNEQFF
cdr3_nt: TGTGCCATCAGATCCACCGGGACAGGGGATGTGAATGAGCAGTTCTTC

j_call: TRBJ1-5
v_call: TRBV19
d_call: NA
cdr3_length: 16
clone_size: NA
cdr3_aa: CASSIAGARSNQPQHF
cdr3_nt: TGTGCCAGTAGTATAGCAGGGGCTAGAAGCAATCAGCCCCAGCATTTT

j_call: TRBJ1-1
v_call: TRBV7-9
d_call: NA
cdr3_length: 14
clone_size: NA
cdr3_aa: CASSLGSGFTEAFF
cdr3_nt: TGTGCCAGCAGCTTAGGTTCAGGGTTCACTGAAGCTTTCTTT

j_call: TRBJ2-2
v_call: TRBV4-1
d_call: NA
cdr3_length: 12
clone_size: NA
cdr3_aa: CASTRDTGELFF
cdr3_nt: TGCGCCAGTACCAGGGACACCGGGGAGCTGTTTTTT